This paragraph reports one TCR beta chain. What it binds is not known. Trimming stripped 3 bases from V and 3 bases from J, with 14 bases between. The CDR3 contains 15 residues. Germline lookup yields CDR1 LNHNV and CDR2 YYDKDF (reference sequence). This entry belongs to a study of cytomegalovirus exposure and HLA in healthy donors. Notes on the study in general: A later analysis reportedly found fewer N-insertions in an Asian-associated ancestry cluster than the roughly 700-donor mean. V- and J-gene trimming of TCR beta was linked (in a later analysis) to a missense DCLRE1C variant.

PCR was performed using 60 Vbeta and 13 Jbeta primers. Sequenced by immunoSEQ multiplex PCR; TCRdb stores in-frame clones only, minus some. The repertoire consists of 180,000 or so clones, with roughly 9.4% occurring once and the leading ten covering roughly 1.4%. The receptor was derived from a woman aged 25 to 39 in good health and CMV-seropositive. The source material was PBMCs. This chain uses TRBV15 with TRBJ1-2; D may be TRBD1 (6 bases). The CDR3 DNA sequence: TGTGCCACCAGCAGGCCGGGCAGGGGAGACTATGGCTACACCTTC. Amino acid sequence: CATSRPGRGDYGYTF.